The entry below describes one T cell receptor beta chain. Its binding antigen is unknown. The junction departs from the called germline gene at one end, perhaps through a read error. The sample originates from a study of technical replicates of blood from a handful of donors (dated by TCRdb to the late 2010s). The library was built by means of the immunoSEQ multiplex PCR assay. TCRdb obtained this table from immuneACCESS and retained in-frame rearrangements with V and J assigned. These tables miss some clones; where compared with another copy, unresolved V genes account for less than half of the shortfall, and the remainder is unexplained. The sample includes 65,000 to 90,000 clones, with 85% to 95% observed a single time. The ten largest account for under 0.3% of the sample. The CDR3 has 14 amino acids, counting the end cysteine and phenylalanine. CDR3 DNA only is kept here, 42 bases in frame from base 1. CDR1 and CDR2, looked up from the germline V gene (reference sequence), are MNHNY and SVGAGI.

The chain uses TRBV6-6 and TRBJ1-2; TRBD1 is a weak D gene call, 6 bases matching. This TCR was sampled from a human donor in good health. The sample comprised T cells isolated from PBMCs. The DNA sequence is as follows: TGTGCCAGCAGTCACTCCGACAGGTACTATGGCTACACCTTC. This is translated as CASSHSDRYYGYTF.